This entry lists 32 T cell receptor beta chains sequenced from one sample in a study of blood T cell repertoires in COVID-19. Assay used: immunoSEQ multiplex PCR; TCRdb lists only in-frame clones, some missing. In the table there are about 440,000 clones, 90% of which are singletons. What was sequenced was PBMCs or T cells enriched from blood (not recorded which). Receptors were obtained from a man aged 18 to 30 who had recovered from COVID-19.

This sequence joins TRBV5-1 and TRBJ2-7; 7 nucleotides line up with TRBD1. This CDR3 is 14 amino acids long. V was pared by 4 bases and J by 6 bases, with 10 bases of the junction left unmatched. From germline, CDR1 is SGHRS and CDR2 YFSETQ. The CDR3 DNA reads TGCGCCAGCAGCCCGAAGGGGGCGTCCGGCGAGCAGTACTTC. Amino acids: CASSPKGASGEQYF.

This chain links TRBV10-3 with TRBJ1-2; D is undetermined. V lost 11 bases and J 0 bases, leaving 16 bases between the germline ends. The CDR3 consists of 14 residues. CDR1 is ENHRY, CDR2 SYGVKD, per germline. CDR3: CASKTEFANYGYTF. CDR3 in DNA: TGTGCCTCCAAAACGGAGTTTGCTAACTATGGCTACACCTTC.

The chain is built from TRBV30 and TRBJ2-5, with 8 nucleotides matching TRBD2. Trimming at V came to 2 bases and at J to 5 bases, leaving 10 bases not matched to a gene. The germline V gene has CDR1 GTSNPN and CDR2 SVGIG (reference sequence). The CDR3 has 15 residues. The CDR3 is CAWSRSGKAGETQYF. CDR3 in DNA: TGTGCCTGGAGTCGTAGCGGGAAGGCGGGGGAGACCCAGTACTTC.

Only one count was recorded for this clone. V and J are TRBV5-1 and TRBJ2-3; D unclear. This CDR3 has 14 amino acids. Trimming stripped 4 bases from V and 4 bases from J, with 13 bases between. Germline V CDR1 and CDR2: SGHRS, YFSETQ. Here the CDR3 reads CASSPRGGSDTQYF. The CDR3 DNA follows: TGCGCCAGCAGCCCGCGAGGTGGGTCAGATACGCAGTATTTT.

The chain uses TRBV12-5 and TRBJ1-6; D gene uncertain. The germline gives CDR1 LGHNT, CDR2 FRNRAP. Trimming pared 7 bases from V and 9 bases from J, leaving 16 bases between. This CDR3 has 14 amino acids. CDR3 in DNA: TGTGCTAGTGCCCTAGAAGGCCGAATTTCACCCCTCCACTTT. Protein product: CASALEGRISPLHF.

The chain has TRBV5-4 and TRBJ1-6, with D tentatively TRBD1 (6 bases). Per germline, CDR1 SGHNT and CDR2 YYREEE (reference sequence). The CDR3 length is 14 residues. The germline V and J ends were trimmed by 0 bases and 9 bases, with 10 bases remaining between them. The chain's CDR3 is CASSLGDKSSPLHF. CDR3 coding DNA: TGTGCCAGCAGCTTGGGGGACAAGAGTTCACCCCTCCACTTT.

This clone was observed a handful of times. This sequence joins TRBV6-4 and TRBJ1-1; no firm D call. CDR1 and CDR2 (germline): MRHNA, SNTAGT. The V and J ends lost 4 bases and 8 bases respectively, with 14 bases between them. CDR3 length: 13 amino acids. This CDR3 reads CASSAEDGKEAFF. CDR3 nucleotide sequence: TGTGCCAGCAGTGCCGAGGACGGGAAAGAAGCTTTCTTT.

This clone has a handful of counts. V is TRBV4-2 and J is TRBJ1-6; no definite D call. This CDR3 comprises 15 residues. The V gene lost 0 bases and the J gene lost 8 bases, with 11 bases spanning the gap. Germline CDR1 is LGHNA and CDR2 is YNFKEQ. The CDR3 here is CASSQDVSGYSPLHF. CDR3 DNA: TGTGCCAGCAGCCAAGACGTCAGTGGTTATTCACCCCTCCACTTT.

The J gene is TRBJ1-6, the V gene TRBV2; TRBD1 aligns across 9 bases. This CDR3 has 15 residues. Germline assignment: CDR1 SNHLY and CDR2 FYNNEI. The V and J ends lost 8 bases and 7 bases, in that order; junction bases with no gene match: 9. The CDR3 DNA reads TGTGCCAGCCGGGACAGGGTGATCGGAAATTCACCCCTCCACTTT. Translated: CASRDRVIGNSPLHF.

Here the CDR3 DNA reads TGTGCCAGCTCCCTCGTCACCGTGACGTCGGGGGAGACCCAGTACTTC. Amino acid sequence: CASSLVTVTSGETQYF. The chain has TRBV18 and TRBJ2-5; the D gene is possibly TRBD2 (5 bases). Trimming cost V 6 bases and J 5 bases, with 22 bases left between them. The CDR3 is made up of 16 amino acids. Germline lookup yields CDR1 KGHSH and CDR2 LQKENI.

The chain carries TRBV27 and TRBJ2-7; TRBD2 is a possible D gene (6 bases). Germline-derived CDR1 and CDR2 are MNHEY and SMNVEV (reference sequence). This CDR3 contains 14 residues. V was pared by 3 bases and J by 1 base, with 10 bases between. The CDR3 is CASSFFGGSYEQYF. In DNA, the CDR3 is TGTGCCAGCAGTTTTTTCGGGGGTTCCTACGAGCAGTACTTC.

The chain is built from TRBV5-4 and TRBJ2-6, with 8 bases identical to TRBD1. CDR3 length: 18 amino acids. The V gene end was trimmed by 0 bases and the J gene end by 5 bases; junction bases not matched to a gene: 10. CDR1 SGHNT and CDR2 YYREEE come from the germline V gene (reference sequence). The CDR3 reads CASSLGTGKSVRANVLTF. In DNA form, the CDR3 reads TGTGCCAGCAGCTTGGGGACAGGGAAGAGTGTCAGGGCCAACGTCCTGACTTTC.

The chain carries TRBV9 and TRBJ2-7; the match to TRBD2 covers 7 bases. V gave up 5 bases and J gave up 2 bases; unmatched junction bases: 7. This CDR3 comprises 14 residues. Germline CDR1 and CDR2: SGDLS and YYNGEE. Written as DNA, the CDR3 is TGTGCCAGCAGTGAGGGCGGGAGAGCCTACGAGCAGTACTTC. Translating it yields CASSEGGRAYEQYF.

This chain connects TRBV5-1 to TRBJ1-4; D perhaps matches TRBD1 (5 bases). V lost 7 bases and J lost 4, with 14 bases in between. Germline V lookup: CDR1 SGHRS, CDR2 YFSETQ. The length of the CDR3 is 14 residues. Here the CDR3 reads CASGLGQGNEKLFF. In DNA form, the CDR3 reads TGCGCCAGCGGGCTCGGGCAGGGTAATGAAAAACTGTTTTTT.

This chain links TRBV4-1 with TRBJ1-2, with TRBD1 matching 9 bases. The germline V gene has CDR1 MGHRA and CDR2 YSYEKL. The CDR3 runs to 15 residues. The J segment lost 7 bases and the V segment lost 4 bases, leaving 10 bases of the junction unmatched. Here the CDR3 reads CASSLSGTGNRGYTF. The CDR3 DNA follows: TGCGCCAGCAGCCTGTCCGGGACAGGGAATCGTGGCTACACCTTC.

This clone has just one count. The chain's CDR3 is CSVHSSGEQYF. The CDR3 region has the DNA TGCAGCGTCCATTCGTCGGGCGAGCAGTACTTC. The V gene is TRBV29-1, the J gene TRBJ2-7, with D uncertain. This CDR3 comprises 11 residues. With 6 bases removed from V and 6 bases from J, the gap between germline ends came to 12 bases. The V gene's germline CDR1 is SQVTM and CDR2 ANQGSEA.

The table lists this clone with a count of one. This chain joins TRBV27 and TRBJ2-4, with 8 bases lining up with TRBD1. This CDR3 region has 16 residues. Per germline, CDR1 MNHEY and CDR2 SMNVEV (reference sequence). With V trimmed by 6 bases and J by 0 bases, 7 bases remained unmatched. The CDR3 is CASRPGTGLAKNIQYF. CDR3 DNA sequence: TGTGCCAGCAGACCCGGGACAGGACTAGCCAAAAACATTCAGTACTTC.

The V and J genes are TRBV21-1 and TRBJ1-2; the tabulated D call, TRBD1, remains unverified against the DNA. TRBV21-1 is a pseudogene segment. The CDR3 has 21 residues. CDR3 in amino acids: CASSKQGEASPQGEKGYGYTF. The CDR3 bases are TGTGCCAGCAGCAAACAGGGTGAGGCCTCCCCACAGGGTGAGAAGGGCTACGGCTACACCTTC.

The chain joins TRBV7-9 to TRBJ2-2, with 10 bases fitting TRBD2. V shed 5 bases, J shed 2 bases, and the junction held 5 bases outside the gene matches. The CDR3 has 16 amino acids. The germline CDR1 and CDR2 sequences are SEHNR and FQNEAQ (reference sequence). Written as DNA, the CDR3 is TGTGCCAGCAGCACGGGACTAGCGTCTAACACCGGGGAGCTGTTTTTT. Residues: CASSTGLASNTGELFF.

This sequence joins TRBV18 and TRBJ1-3; the match to TRBD1 covers 8 bases. Trimming cost V 4 bases and J 8 bases; bases outside gene matches: 28. This CDR3 contains 21 residues. Germline CDR1 is KGHSH and CDR2 is LQKENI. The CDR3 sequence is CASSRILKTGAPTREGDTIYF. CDR3 coding DNA: TGTGCCAGCTCACGGATCCTAAAGACAGGGGCCCCCACACGAGAGGGGGACACCATATATTTT.

For the CDR3, the DNA is TGTGCCAGCAGTCGAGGGACAGGGAGTTACGAGCAGTACTTC. Translation gives CASSRGTGSYEQYF. This chain links TRBV6-5 with TRBJ2-7; 9 bases are a match to TRBD1. The CDR3 spans 14 residues. Germline CDR1 is MNHEY and CDR2 is SVGAGI. The V segment lost 5 bases and the J segment 4 bases; nucleotides outside the gene matches: 6.

The V gene is TRBV19, the J gene TRBJ1-5, with 8 bases that match TRBD1. The CDR3 is made up of 18 amino acids. V was pared by 4 bases and J by 8 bases, with 19 bases of the junction left unmatched. CDR1 is LNHDA, CDR2 SQIVND, per germline (reference sequence). The CDR3 reads CASSTLLKRQGYREPQHF. DNA of the CDR3: TGTGCCAGTAGTACGCTCCTGAAAAGACAGGGGTATCGGGAGCCCCAGCATTTT.

This clone was recorded once. The rearrangement uses TRBV19 and TRBJ2-4; D unclear. This CDR3 is built from 13 residues. Trimming removed 1 base at V and 5 bases at J, with 6 bases between. Per the germline V gene, CDR1 is LNHDA and CDR2 is SQIVND (reference sequence). The CDR3 here is CASSIGRENIQYF. The DNA for the CDR3 is TGTGCCAGTAGTATAGGTCGGGAAAACATTCAGTACTTC.

The CDR3 nucleotides read TGTGCCAGCATCGGTGGGCAAATTCCCGGAAACACCATATATTTT. As protein: CASIGGQIPGNTIYF. The chain couples TRBV6-6 to TRBJ1-3; D is unresolved. Per the germline V gene, CDR1 is MNHNY and CDR2 is SVGAGI (reference sequence). The V end was cut by 7 bases, the J end by 4 bases, with 17 bases between. The length of the CDR3 is 15 residues.

The chain uses TRBV30 and TRBJ1-5; D is undetermined. Germline-derived CDR1 and CDR2 are GTSNPN and SVGIG (reference sequence). V was shortened by 2 bases and J by 1 base, with 6 bases between the two germline ends. This CDR3 region has 13 residues. The CDR3 DNA is TGTGCCTGGAGTTGGGAGAGCAATCAGCCCCAGCATTTT. It yields the protein CAWSWESNQPQHF.

V is TRBV18 and J is TRBJ1-4; no firm D call. Looked up from germline, CDR1 is KGHSH and CDR2 is LQKENI. Trimming cost V 3 bases and J 3 bases, with 5 bases left between them. The CDR3 extends over 13 amino acids. CDR3 nucleotide sequence: TGTGCCAGCTCACCCGACTCTAATGAAAAACTGTTTTTT. Its protein product is CASSPDSNEKLFF.

The rearrangement uses TRBV21-1 and TRBJ1-2; the table assigns TRBD1, which was not confirmed against the DNA. TRBV21-1 is noted as a pseudogene. The CDR3 loop spans 12 amino acids. The CDR3 bases are TGTGCCATTCTACAGGGGCCCTATGGCTACACCTTC. This encodes CAILQGPYGYTF.

This chain connects TRBV28 to TRBJ1-5, with 10 nucleotides matching TRBD1. V gave up 3 bases and J gave up 2 bases; unmatched junction bases: 1. This CDR3 has 15 amino acids. The germline V gene encodes CDR1 MDHEN and CDR2 SYDVKM. In DNA form, the CDR3 reads TGTGCCAGCAGTTTCGGGACAGGGGGCAATCAGCCCCAGCATTTT. As protein: CASSFGTGGNQPQHF.

The chain links TRBV27 to TRBJ1-5; D is undetermined. Germline V CDR1 and CDR2: MNHEY, SMNVEV (reference sequence). The CDR3 extends over 15 amino acids. Between the trimmed V and J ends, which lost 6 bases and 5 bases, there was a span of 17 bases. The CDR3 spells CASSGSRSRDQPQHF. The CDR3 DNA follows: TGTGCCAGCAGCGGGAGTCGGTCCCGGGATCAGCCCCAGCATTTT.

The rearrangement joins TRBV19 to TRBJ2-1; D perhaps matches TRBD2 (6 bases). Trimming removed 2 bases at V and 2 bases at J, with 13 bases between. Looked up from germline, CDR1 is LNHDA and CDR2 is SQIVND (reference sequence). The CDR3 spans 16 residues. CDR3 loop: CASSILAGTAYNEQFF. In DNA form, the CDR3 reads TGTGCCAGTAGTATACTGGCGGGGACGGCCTACAATGAGCAGTTCTTC. Full variable domain (missing parts from reference TRBV19 and TRBJ2-1): DGGITQSPKYLFRKEGQNVTLSCEQNLNHDAMYWYRQDPGQGLRLIYYSQIVNDFQKGDIAEGYSVSREKKESFPLTVTSAQKNPTAFYLCASSILAGTAYNEQFFGPGTRLTVL.

The V call is TRBV21-1, the J call TRBJ1-6; the table's TRBD1 call for D was not verified on the DNA. TRBV21-1 is described as a pseudogene. This CDR3 has 16 residues. Written as DNA, the CDR3 is TGTGCCAGCAGCACCGGGACAGGGGACCATAATTCACCCCTCCACTTT. It encodes CASSTGTGDHNSPLHF.

This chain connects TRBV7-8 to TRBJ1-4, with a possible D match to TRBD1 (6 bases). The CDR3 has 14 amino acids. V lost 5 bases and J lost 8, with 15 bases in between. CDR1 is SGHVS and CDR2 is FQNEAQ in the germline V gene. CDR3 in amino acids: CASSGARGSEKLFF. CDR3 DNA sequence: TGTGCCAGCAGCGGGGCCAGGGGAAGCGAAAAACTGTTTTTT.